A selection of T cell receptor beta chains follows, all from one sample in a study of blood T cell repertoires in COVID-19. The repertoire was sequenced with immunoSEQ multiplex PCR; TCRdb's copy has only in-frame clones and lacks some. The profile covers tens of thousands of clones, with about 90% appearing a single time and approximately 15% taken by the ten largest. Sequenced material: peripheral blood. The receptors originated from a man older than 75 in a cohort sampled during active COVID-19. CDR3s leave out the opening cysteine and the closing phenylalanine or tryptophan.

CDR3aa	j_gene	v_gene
ASSQGAGENQPQH	TRBJ1-5	TRBV3-1/TRBV3-2
ASRLDREFGNTIY	TRBJ1-3	TRBV11-1
ASSVRSSGDIQETQY	TRBJ2-5	TRBV9
ASSGPGSPLH	TRBJ1-6	TRBV9
SVGWTSGGTDTQY	TRBJ2-3	TRBV29-1
ASSFRGYGYT	TRBJ1-2	TRBV28
ASSEALDSSST	TRBJ1-2	TRBV2
ASSIRGGAPRYT	TRBJ1-2	TRBV7-8
ASSPVGGTGNIQY	TRBJ2-4	TRBV18
ASSKNQGHGYT	TRBJ1-2	TRBV19
ASSLLTGGTDTQY	TRBJ2-3	TRBV11-2
ASSFRGAPGTEAF	TRBJ1-1	TRBV11-2
ASRELAGTDTQY	TRBJ2-3	TRBV5-1
ASSGQGASEKLF	TRBJ1-4	TRBV7-8
SADYDTGELF	TRBJ2-2	TRBV29-1
ASSLGALETQY	TRBJ2-5	TRBV11-2
ASSYERSYGYT	TRBJ1-2	TRBV28
ASKGEGQGQY	TRBJ2-3	TRBV2
ASKGRGETQY	TRBJ2-5	TRBV5-1
ASSSGQENTEAF	TRBJ1-1	TRBV5-1
ASSLAADTSGGKETQY	TRBJ2-5	TRBV7-9
ASSQGSGQRNQPQH	TRBJ1-5	TRBV3-1/TRBV3-2
ASSFGDTSTDTQY	TRBJ2-3	TRBV27
ATSRADYNEQF	TRBJ2-1	TRBV15
ASRDSYNEQF	TRBJ2-1	TRBV19
ASSLIMDRQETQY	TRBJ2-5	TRBV11-2
ASSLRGGENTGELF	TRBJ2-2	TRBV5-1
ASSLYDRGDNQPQH	TRBJ1-5	TRBV28
SVGQGPKNIQY	TRBJ2-4	TRBV29-1
ASSISIPRNSPLH	TRBJ1-6	TRBV27
ASSLTETYEQY	TRBJ2-7	TRBV7-9
ASSLAGQGGSPLH	TRBJ1-6	TRBV7-6
ASSLAHPNTEAF	TRBJ1-1	TRBV5-1
ASSEWDRGRDGELF	TRBJ2-2	TRBV6-1
ASSSPQNTEAF	TRBJ1-1	TRBV5-4
ASSYTSGISEGKLF	TRBJ1-4	TRBV7-2
ASSFEYTTGENEKLF	TRBJ1-4	TRBV27